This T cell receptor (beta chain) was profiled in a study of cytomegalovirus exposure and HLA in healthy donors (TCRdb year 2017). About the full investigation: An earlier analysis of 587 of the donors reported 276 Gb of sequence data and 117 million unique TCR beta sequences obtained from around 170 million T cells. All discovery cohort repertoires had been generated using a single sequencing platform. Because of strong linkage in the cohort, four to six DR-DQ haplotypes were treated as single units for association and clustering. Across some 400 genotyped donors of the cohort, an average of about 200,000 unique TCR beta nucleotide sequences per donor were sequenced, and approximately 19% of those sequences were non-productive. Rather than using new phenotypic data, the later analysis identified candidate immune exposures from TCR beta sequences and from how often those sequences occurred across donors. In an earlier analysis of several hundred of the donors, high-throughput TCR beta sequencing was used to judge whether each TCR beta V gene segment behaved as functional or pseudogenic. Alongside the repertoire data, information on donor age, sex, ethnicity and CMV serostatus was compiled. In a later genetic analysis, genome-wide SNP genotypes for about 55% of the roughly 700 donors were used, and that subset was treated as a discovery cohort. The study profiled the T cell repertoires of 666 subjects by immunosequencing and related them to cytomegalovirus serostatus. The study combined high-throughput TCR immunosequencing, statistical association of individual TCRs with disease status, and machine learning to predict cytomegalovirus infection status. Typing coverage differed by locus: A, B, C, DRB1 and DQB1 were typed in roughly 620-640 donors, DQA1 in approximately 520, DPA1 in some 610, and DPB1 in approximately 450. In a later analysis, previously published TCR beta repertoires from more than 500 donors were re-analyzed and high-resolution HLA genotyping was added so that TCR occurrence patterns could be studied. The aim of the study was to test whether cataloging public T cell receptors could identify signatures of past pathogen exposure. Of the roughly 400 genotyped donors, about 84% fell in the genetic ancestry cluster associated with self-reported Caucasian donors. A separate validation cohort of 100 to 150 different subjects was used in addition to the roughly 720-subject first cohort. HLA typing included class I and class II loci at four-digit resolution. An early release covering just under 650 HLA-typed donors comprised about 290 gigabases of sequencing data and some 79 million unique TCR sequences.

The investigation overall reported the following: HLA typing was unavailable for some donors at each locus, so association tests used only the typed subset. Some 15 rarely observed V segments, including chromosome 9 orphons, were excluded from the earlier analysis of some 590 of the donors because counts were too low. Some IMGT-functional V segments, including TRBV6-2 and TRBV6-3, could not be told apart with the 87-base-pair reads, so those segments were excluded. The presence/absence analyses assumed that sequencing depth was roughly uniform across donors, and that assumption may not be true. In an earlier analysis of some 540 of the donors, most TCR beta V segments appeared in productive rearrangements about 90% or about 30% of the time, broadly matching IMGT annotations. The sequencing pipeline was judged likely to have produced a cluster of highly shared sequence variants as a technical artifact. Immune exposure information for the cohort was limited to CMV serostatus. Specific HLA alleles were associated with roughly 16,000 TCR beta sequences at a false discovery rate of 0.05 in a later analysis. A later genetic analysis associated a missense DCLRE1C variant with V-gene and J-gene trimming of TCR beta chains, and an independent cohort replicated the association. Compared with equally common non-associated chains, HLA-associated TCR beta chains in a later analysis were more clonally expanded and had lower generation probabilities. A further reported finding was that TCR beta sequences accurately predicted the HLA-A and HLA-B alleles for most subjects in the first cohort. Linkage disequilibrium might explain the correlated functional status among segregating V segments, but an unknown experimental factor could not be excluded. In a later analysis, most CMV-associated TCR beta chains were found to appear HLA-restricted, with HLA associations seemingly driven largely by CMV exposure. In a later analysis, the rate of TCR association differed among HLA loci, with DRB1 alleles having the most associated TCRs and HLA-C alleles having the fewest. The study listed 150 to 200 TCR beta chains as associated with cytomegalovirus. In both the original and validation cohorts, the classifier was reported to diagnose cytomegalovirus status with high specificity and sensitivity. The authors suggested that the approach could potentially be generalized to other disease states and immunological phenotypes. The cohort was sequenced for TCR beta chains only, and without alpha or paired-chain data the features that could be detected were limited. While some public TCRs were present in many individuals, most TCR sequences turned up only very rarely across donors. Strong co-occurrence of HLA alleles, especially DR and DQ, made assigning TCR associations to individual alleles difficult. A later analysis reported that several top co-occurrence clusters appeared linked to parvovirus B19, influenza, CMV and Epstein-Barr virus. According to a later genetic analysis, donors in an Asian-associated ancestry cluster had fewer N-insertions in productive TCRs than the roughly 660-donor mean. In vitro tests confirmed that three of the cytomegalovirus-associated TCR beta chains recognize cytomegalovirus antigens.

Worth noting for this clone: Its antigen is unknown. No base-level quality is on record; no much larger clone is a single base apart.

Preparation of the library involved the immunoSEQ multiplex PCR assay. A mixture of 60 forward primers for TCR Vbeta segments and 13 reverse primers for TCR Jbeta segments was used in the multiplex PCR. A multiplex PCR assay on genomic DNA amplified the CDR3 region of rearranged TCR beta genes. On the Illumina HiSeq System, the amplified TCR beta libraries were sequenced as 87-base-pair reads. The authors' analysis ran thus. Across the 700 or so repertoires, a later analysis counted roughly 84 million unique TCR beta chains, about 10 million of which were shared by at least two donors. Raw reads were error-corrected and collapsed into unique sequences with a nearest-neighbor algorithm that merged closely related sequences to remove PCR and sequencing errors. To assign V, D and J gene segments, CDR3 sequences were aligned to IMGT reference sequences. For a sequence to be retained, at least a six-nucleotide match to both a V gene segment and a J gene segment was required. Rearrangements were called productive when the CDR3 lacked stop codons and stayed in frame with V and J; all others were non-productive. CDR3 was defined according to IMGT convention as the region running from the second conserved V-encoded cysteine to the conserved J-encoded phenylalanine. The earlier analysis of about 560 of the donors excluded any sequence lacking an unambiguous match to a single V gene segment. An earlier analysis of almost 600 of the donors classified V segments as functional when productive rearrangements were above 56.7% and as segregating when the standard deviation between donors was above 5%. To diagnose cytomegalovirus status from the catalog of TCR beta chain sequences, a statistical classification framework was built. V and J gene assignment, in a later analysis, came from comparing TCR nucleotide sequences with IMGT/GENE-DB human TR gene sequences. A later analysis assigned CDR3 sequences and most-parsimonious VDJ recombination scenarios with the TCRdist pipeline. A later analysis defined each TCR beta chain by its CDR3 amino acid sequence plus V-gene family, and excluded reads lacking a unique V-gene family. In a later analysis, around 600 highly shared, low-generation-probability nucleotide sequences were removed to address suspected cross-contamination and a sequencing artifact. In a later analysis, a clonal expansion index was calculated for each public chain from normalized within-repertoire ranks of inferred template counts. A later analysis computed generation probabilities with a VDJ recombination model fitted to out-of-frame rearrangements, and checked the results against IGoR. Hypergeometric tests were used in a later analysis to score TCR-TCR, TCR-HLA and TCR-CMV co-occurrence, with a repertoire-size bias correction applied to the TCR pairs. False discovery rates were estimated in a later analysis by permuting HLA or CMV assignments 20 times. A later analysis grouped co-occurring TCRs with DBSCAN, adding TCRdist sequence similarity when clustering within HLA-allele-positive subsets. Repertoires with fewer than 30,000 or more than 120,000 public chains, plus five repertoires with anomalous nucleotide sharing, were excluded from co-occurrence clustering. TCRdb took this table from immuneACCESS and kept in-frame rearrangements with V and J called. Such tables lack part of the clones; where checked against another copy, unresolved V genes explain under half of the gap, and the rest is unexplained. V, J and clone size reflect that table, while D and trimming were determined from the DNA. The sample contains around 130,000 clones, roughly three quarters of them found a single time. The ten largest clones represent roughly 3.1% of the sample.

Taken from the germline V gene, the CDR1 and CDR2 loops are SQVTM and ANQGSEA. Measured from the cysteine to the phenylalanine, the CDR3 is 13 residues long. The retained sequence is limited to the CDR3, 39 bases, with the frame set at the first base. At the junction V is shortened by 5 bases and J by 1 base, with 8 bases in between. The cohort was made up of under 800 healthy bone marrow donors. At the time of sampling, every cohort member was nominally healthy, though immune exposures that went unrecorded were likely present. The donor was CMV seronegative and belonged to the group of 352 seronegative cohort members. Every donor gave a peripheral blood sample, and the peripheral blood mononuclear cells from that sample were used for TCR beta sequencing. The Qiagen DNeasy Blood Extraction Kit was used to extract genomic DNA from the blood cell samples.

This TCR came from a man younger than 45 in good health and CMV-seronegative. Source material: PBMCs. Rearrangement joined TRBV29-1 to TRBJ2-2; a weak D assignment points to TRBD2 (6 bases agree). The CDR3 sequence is CSVSGQNTGELFF. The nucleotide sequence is TGCAGCGTTAGCGGGCAGAACACCGGGGAGCTGTTTTTT.